This TCR beta chain came from a study of beta chain features in type 1 diabetes. Study findings and constraints: In cDNA sequencing, cells with high TCR expression could be over-represented. Shorter templates might be favored by PCR, equally in patients and controls. Type 1 diabetes patients showed a moderate but significant shortening of TCRB CDR3s in all four CD4+ subsets.

Germline loops: CDR1 SGHRS, CDR2 YFSETQ. The CDR3 is 15 amino acids. The J segment lost 2 bases and the V segment lost 3 bases, leaving 4 bases of the junction unmatched. This clone was recorded a few times. The target antigen is unknown. Purity (above 95%) was reached by all sorted populations. All of the isolated RNA was reverse transcribed, so expressed TCRB transcripts were sequenced. Assay used: immunoSEQ multiplex PCR; TCRdb lists only in-frame clones, some missing. The table has about 360,000 clones, roughly 12% seen once. The TCR sequence derives from a woman aged 18-29 years with type 1 diabetes. Sequenced input: naive CD4+ T cells from blood. V is TRBV5-1 and J is TRBJ2-1, with 8 bases matching TRBD2. The CDR3 sequence: CASSSHSGAYNEQFF. The DNA of the CDR3 is TGCGCCAGCAGCTCCCATAGCGGGGCCTACAATGAGCAGTTCTTC.